This entry concerns a single T cell receptor (beta chain). This clone was seen repeatedly, ten times or more. Its antigen target is currently unknown. No much larger clone exists at a distance of one base, and base qualities are not known. No patient had received any treatment before thyroid surgery. Using T-cell receptor beta sequencing, the researchers looked back retrospectively at clinical samples from patients, gathered between the early 2010s and the late 2010s. Receptor amplification or capture employed PCR. These reads were obtained on an Illumina HiSeq 4000. High-throughput sequencing was used to profile the CDR3 region of the TCR beta-chain in every patient. Per the source publication's procedure: Drawing on CDR3 differences between clinicopathological groups, the researchers built a classifier meant to tell apart patients with distant-metastatic papillary thyroid cancer. Repertoire diversity was assessed with the Shannon index, and tumor-blood repertoire similarity with the Morisita-Horn index. TCRdb reran the public reads through fastp at Q25 and MiXCR, keeping productive beta chains. The V and J calls and clone size are TCRdb's, not the authors'. The table for this sample lists under 20,000 clones; roughly 26% of them were counted only once. Clones ranked in the top ten supply roughly 11% of the sample.

This specimen belongs to a study of metastatic and nonmetastatic thyroid tumors (TCRdb year 2020). A note on the overall study: For patients with malignant and with benign thyroid disease, the researchers compared repertoires between peripheral blood samples and tumor or nodule tissue samples.

General conclusions and limits of the study: In both blood and tumor samples, TCR beta diversity was reported to be significantly higher in malignant tumors than in benign nodules.

The clonotype originates from a male donor with papillary thyroid cancer or a benign thyroid nodule (not recorded which). Some clones in this sample may be carry-over from other donors' samples. The source material was blood.

The CDR3 region: CASSDSTGPENIQYF. The nucleotides are TGTGCCAGCAGTGACTCGACAGGGCCAGAAAACATTCAGTACTTC. Recombination connected TRBV6-4 to TRBJ2-4; 7 of the junction bases match TRBD1. The germline V gene gives CDR1 as MRHNA and CDR2 as SNTAGT. The V end gives up 0 bases and the J end 5 bases, leaving 4 bases in the junction not matched to a gene. The CDR3 spans 15 residues, from the cysteine through the phenylalanine. The only DNA kept is the CDR3, 45 bases in frame from the first base.